The 10 T cell receptor beta chains in this list originate from one sample, sequenced in a study of blood T cell repertoires in COVID-19. TCRdb's table, derived via immunoSEQ multiplex PCR, lists solely in-frame clones and lacks some. Found here are approximately 470,000 clones, around 87% of them singletons; the top ten hold 0.65% to 0.9%. Material for sequencing was PBMCs or T cells enriched from blood (not recorded which). Receptor source: a woman under 30 who had recovered from COVID-19.

Comment on this clone: Distinct nucleotide sequences in the sample also encode this CDR3. The V gene is TRBV7-9, the J gene TRBJ1-5; D possibly corresponds to TRBD1 (6 bases). Germline V lookup: CDR1 SEHNR, CDR2 FQNEAQ (reference sequence). This CDR3 has 13 amino acids. Deletions cut 5 bases from V and 4 bases from J, with 9 bases between. CDR3 nucleotides: TGTGCCAGCAGCCCAACAGGGAATCAGCCCCAGCATTTT. Its translation: CASSPTGNQPQHF.

J is TRBJ1-1 and V is TRBV6-1; 7 bases are a match to TRBD1. The length of the CDR3 is 12 residues. Looked up from germline, CDR1 is MNHNS and CDR2 is SASEGT. V trimming: 3 bases; J trimming: 7 bases; junction bases outside the gene matches: 2. CDR3 sequence (DNA): TGTGCCAGCAGTGACAGGGGGTTTGAAGCTTTCTTT. Residues: CASSDRGFEAFF.

This chain connects TRBV5-6 to TRBJ1-1, with 10 bases that match TRBD1. V was pared by 4 bases and J by 5 bases, with 8 bases of the junction left unmatched. The germline V gene encodes CDR1 SGHDT and CDR2 YYEEEE. This CDR3 contains 15 residues. The CDR3 bases are TGTGCCAGCAGCCCCCTCGGGGACAGGGGAACTGAAGCTTTCTTT. Its protein is CASSPLGDRGTEAFF.

This chain's CDR3 is CASSVDTGGYTF. In DNA, the CDR3 is TGTGCCAGCAGCGTGGACACCGGGGGCTACACCTTC. The gene calls are TRBV9 and TRBJ1-2, with a tentative D call TRBD1 (5 bases). CDR1 is SGDLS and CDR2 is YYNGEE in the germline V gene. V was clipped by 2 bases and J by 8 bases, with 10 bases between them. The CDR3 has 12 residues.

The genes are TRBV1 and TRBJ2-5; the table names TRBD2, a call not compared with the DNA. TRBV1 is a recognized pseudogene. This CDR3 is built from 15 residues. In nucleotides, the CDR3 is TGCACCAGCAGCCAGGGCGGGGGGGCAGGAGAGACCCAGTACTTC. It yields the protein CTSSQGGGAGETQYF.

The chain joins TRBV30 to TRBJ2-1, with 12 positions matching TRBD1. Germline CDR1 reads GTSNPN; CDR2 reads SVGIG (reference sequence). Losses at the gene ends were 0 bases for V and 2 bases for J; bases not matched to a gene: 5. This CDR3 comprises 17 residues. CDR3 in DNA: TGTGCCTGGAGTGTGAGGGGACAGGGGGCACCCTACAATGAGCAGTTCTTC. This sequence encodes CAWSVRGQGAPYNEQFF.

V and J are TRBV9 and TRBJ2-7; weak D call: TRBD1 (6 bases). Germline V gene data show CDR1 as SGDLS and CDR2 as YYNGEE. The CDR3 runs to 14 residues. Trimming pared 4 bases from V and 2 bases from J, leaving 13 bases between. In DNA, the CDR3 is TGTGCCAGCAGCCCCAGGGGTTTTCCCTACGAGCAGTACTTC. It is translated as CASSPRGFPYEQYF. Variable domain in full (rest from reference TRBV9 and TRBJ2-7): DSGVTQTPKHLITATGQRVTLRCSPRSGDLSVYWYQQSLDQGLQFLIQYYNGEERAKGNILERFSAQQFPDLHSELNLSSLELGDSALYFCASSPRGFPYEQYFGPGTRLTVT.

The chain employs TRBV2 and TRBJ2-7; 7 bases line up with TRBD1. Unmatched junction bases numbered 0, after V lost 4 bases and J lost 3 bases. The germline V gene encodes CDR1 SNHLY and CDR2 FYNNEI. The CDR3 consists of 12 residues. The CDR3 region has the DNA TGTGCCAGCAGTGGGACAGGCTACGAGCAGTACTTC. Protein: CASSGTGYEQYF.

The table lists this clone with a count of one. V gene TRBV27 combines with J gene TRBJ1-1, with D possibly TRBD1 on 5 matching bases. V gave up 2 bases and J gave up 3 bases, with 16 bases separating them. Germline V lookup: CDR1 MNHEY, CDR2 SMNVEV (reference sequence). The CDR3 covers 16 residues. CDR3: CASSLKAGMGYTEAFF. In DNA form, the CDR3 reads TGTGCCAGCAGTTTAAAGGCAGGGATGGGGTACACTGAAGCTTTCTTT.

Concerning this clone: Additional DNA sequences in this sample encode the identical CDR3. The chain joins TRBV2 to TRBJ1-2, with 9 nucleotides matching TRBD1. CDR1 is SNHLY, CDR2 FYNNEI, per germline. The CDR3 totals 12 residues. J was trimmed by 5 bases and V by 6 bases; bases with no gene match: 1. The CDR3 here is CASRDRGYGYTF. The CDR3, as DNA: TGTGCCAGCAGGGACAGGGGATATGGCTACACCTTC.